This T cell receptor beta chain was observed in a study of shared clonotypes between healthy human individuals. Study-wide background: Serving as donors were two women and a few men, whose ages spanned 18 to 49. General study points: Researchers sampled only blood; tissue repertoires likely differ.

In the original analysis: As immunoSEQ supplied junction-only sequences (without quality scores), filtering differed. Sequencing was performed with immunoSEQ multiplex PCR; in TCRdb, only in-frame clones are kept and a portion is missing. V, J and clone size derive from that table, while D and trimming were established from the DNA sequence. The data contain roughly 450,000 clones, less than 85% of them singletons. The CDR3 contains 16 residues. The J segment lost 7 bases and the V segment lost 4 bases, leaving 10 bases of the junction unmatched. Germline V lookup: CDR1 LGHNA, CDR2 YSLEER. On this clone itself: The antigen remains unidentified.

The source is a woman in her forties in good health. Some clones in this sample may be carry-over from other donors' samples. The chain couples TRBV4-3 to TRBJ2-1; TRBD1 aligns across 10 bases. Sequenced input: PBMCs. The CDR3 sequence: CASSRTGTGVGNEQFF. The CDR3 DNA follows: TGCGCCAGCAGCCGCACCGGGACAGGGGTGGGGAATGAGCAGTTCTTC.